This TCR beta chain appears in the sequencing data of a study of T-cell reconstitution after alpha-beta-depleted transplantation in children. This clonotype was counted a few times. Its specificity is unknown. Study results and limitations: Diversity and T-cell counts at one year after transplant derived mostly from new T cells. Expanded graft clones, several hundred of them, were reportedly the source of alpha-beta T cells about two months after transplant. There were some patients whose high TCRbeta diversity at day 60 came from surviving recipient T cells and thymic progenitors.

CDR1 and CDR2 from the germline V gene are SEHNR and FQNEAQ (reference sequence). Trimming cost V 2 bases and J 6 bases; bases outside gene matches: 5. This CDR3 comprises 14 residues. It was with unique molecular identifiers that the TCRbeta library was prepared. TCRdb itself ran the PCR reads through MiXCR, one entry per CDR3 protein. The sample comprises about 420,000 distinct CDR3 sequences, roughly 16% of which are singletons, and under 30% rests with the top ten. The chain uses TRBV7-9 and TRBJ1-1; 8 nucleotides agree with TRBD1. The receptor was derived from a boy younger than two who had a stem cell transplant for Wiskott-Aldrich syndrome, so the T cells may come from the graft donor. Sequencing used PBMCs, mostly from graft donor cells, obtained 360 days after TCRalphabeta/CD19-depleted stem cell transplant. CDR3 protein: CASSLQGARAEAFF. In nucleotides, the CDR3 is TGTGCCAGCAGCTTACAGGGGGCGCGGGCTGAAGCTTTCTTT.